A selection of T cell receptor beta chains follows, all from one sample in a study of blood T cell repertoires in COVID-19. Only in-frame clones appear in the TCRdb table, and some are missing; sequencing was by immunoSEQ multiplex PCR. The sample includes a few hundred thousand clones, around 90% of them seen just once. The specimen was peripheral blood. The receptors were sampled from a human donor in a cohort sampled during active COVID-19. Both conserved end residues are part of each CDR3. The D gene is left open where the match is weak. Rows give clone size only sometimes, using once, few, many, or a class for an expanded clone.

V	size	D	J	CDR3	DNA
TRBV5-4	.	.	TRBJ2-2	CASSLPGGTGFANTGELFF	TGTGCCAGCAGCTTGCCGGGGGGCACTGGGTTCGCGAACACCGGGGAGCTGTTTTTT
TRBV28	.	.	TRBJ2-2	CASSLTVWGLMTGELFF	TGTGCCAGCAGTTTAACGGTTTGGGGGCTAATGACCGGGGAGCTGTTTTTT
TRBV6-5	.	.	TRBJ2-3	CASSRQSYTDTQYF	TGTGCCAGCAGTAGACAGTCCTATACAGATACGCAGTATTTT
TRBV7-8	.	TRBD1	TRBJ2-5	CASSLLRRDRRQETQYF	TGTGCCAGCAGCTTATTGAGACGGGACAGGAGGCAAGAGACCCAGTACTTC
TRBV6-5	.	.	TRBJ1-6	CASSSQGSPLHF	TGTGCCAGCAGTTCCCAGGGCTCACCCCTCCACTTT
TRBV10-3	few	TRBD1	TRBJ1-6	CAITGQGGSPLHF	TGTGCCATCACTGGACAGGGAGGGTCACCCCTCCACTTT
TRBV28	once	TRBD2	TRBJ2-7	CASSSIFSGIYEQYF	TGTGCCAGCAGTTCCATATTTAGCGGGATCTACGAGCAGTACTTC
TRBV4-1	.	.	TRBJ2-7	CASSQGETDYEQYF	TGCGCCAGCAGCCAAGGGGAGACGGACTACGAGCAGTACTTC
TRBV3-1/TRBV3-2	.	TRBD1	TRBJ1-1	CASSHDRGLNTEAFF	TGTGCCAGCAGCCACGACAGGGGATTGAACACTGAAGCTTTCTTT
TRBV7-9	.	.	TRBJ2-7	CASSLIPSDEQYF	TGTGCCAGCAGCCTTATACCGTCGGACGAGCAGTACTTC
TRBV29-1	.	.	TRBJ1-1	CSVGQKLNTEAFF	TGCAGCGTTGGTCAGAAACTGAACACTGAAGCTTTCTTT
TRBV6-5	once	TRBD2	TRBJ2-3	CASSYSASGRDTQYF	TGTGCCAGCAGTTACTCGGCTAGCGGGAGAGATACGCAGTATTTT
TRBV5-1	.	.	TRBJ1-2	CASSLEAQRNGYTF	TGCGCCAGCAGCTTGGAGGCCCAGAGGAATGGCTACACCTTC
TRBV7-3	.	TRBD1	TRBJ1-3	CASSWTGGTGNTIYF	TGTGCCAGCAGCTGGACAGGGGGCACTGGAAACACCATATATTTT
TRBV6-5	.	TRBD1	TRBJ1-1	CASSHRGDTEAFF	TGTGCCAGCAGTCACAGGGGGGACACTGAAGCTTTCTTT
TRBV3-1/TRBV3-2	.	TRBD1	TRBJ1-6	CASSQAYLHRGRYSPLHF	TGTGCCAGCAGCCAAGCCTACCTACACAGGGGTCGGTATTCACCCCTCCACTTT
TRBV7-8	few	.	TRBJ2-7	CASTHYSLYPRDTSSYEQYF	TGTGCCAGCACCCATTATTCTCTATACCCCCGGGACACGAGCTCCTACGAGCAGTACTTC
TRBV30	.	TRBD1	TRBJ1-5	CAWSVDRGSNQPQHF	TGTGCCTGGAGTGTAGACAGGGGAAGCAATCAGCCCCAGCATTTT
TRBV5-1	.	.	TRBJ2-2	CASGATGSESKAGELFF	TGCGCCAGCGGGGCAACAGGGAGCGAATCCAAGGCCGGGGAGCTGTTTTTT
TRBV23-1	.	.	TRBJ1-5	CASSQFRGHRLYSNQPQHF	TGCGCCAGCAGTCAATTCAGGGGTCACCGGCTCTATAGCAATCAGCCCCAGCATTTT
TRBV5-1	.	.	TRBJ2-1	CASSLALVSNEQFF	TGCGCCAGCAGCTTGGCACTAGTTTCCAATGAGCAGTTCTTC
TRBV5-1	.	.	TRBJ2-7	CASSWSSPGAPRAYEQYF	TGCGCCAGCAGCTGGAGCTCGCCGGGAGCCCCGAGAGCCTACGAGCAGTACTTC
TRBV7-9	.	.	TRBJ2-7	CASAGIVYEQYF	TGTGCCAGCGCGGGCATTGTGTACGAGCAGTACTTC
TRBV7-2	many	TRBD2	TRBJ2-3	CASNNGGAGTDTQYF	TGTGCCAGCAACAACGGGGGGGCAGGCACAGATACGCAGTATTTT
TRBV28	.	.	TRBJ2-7	CASRFGTHGREQYF	TGTGCCAGCAGGTTTGGGACTCATGGGAGGGAGCAGTACTTC
TRBV18	.	TRBD1	TRBJ1-2	CASSPPGDSYSNYGYTF	TGTGCCAGCTCACCACCTGGGGACAGCTACTCTAACTATGGCTACACCTTC
TRBV5-1	.	TRBD1	TRBJ2-5	CASSVGEGAYQETQYF	TGCGCCAGCAGCGTAGGTGAGGGGGCGTACCAAGAGACCCAGTACTTC
TRBV4-1	.	.	TRBJ2-7	CASSQDPERGTYEQYF	TGCGCCAGCAGCCAAGATCCGGAACGGGGGACCTACGAGCAGTACTTC
TRBV7-8	.	TRBD1	TRBJ2-1	CASSPTDRAYEQFF	TGTGCCAGCAGCCCAACGGACAGGGCCTATGAGCAGTTCTTC
TRBV28	.	.	TRBJ1-2	CASSLFLRDGGYGYTF	TGTGCCAGCAGTTTATTCCTGCGCGACGGAGGTTATGGCTACACCTTC
TRBV4-1	.	.	TRBJ2-1	CASSQVRGTNEQFF	TGCGCCAGCAGCCAAGTTAGGGGGACCAATGAGCAGTTCTTC
TRBV3-1/TRBV3-2	.	TRBD1	TRBJ1-2	CASRPGGAGGNYGYTF	TGTGCCAGCAGACCAGGGGGCGCGGGTGGTAACTATGGCTACACCTTC
TRBV5-5	.	.	TRBJ1-2	CASSFGYGYTF	TGTGCCAGCAGCTTCGGTTATGGCTACACCTTC
TRBV19	.	.	TRBJ1-1	CASSISGVTEAFF	TGTGCCAGTAGTATCTCGGGGGTGACTGAAGCTTTCTTT
TRBV24-1	.	TRBD1	TRBJ2-5	CATQPGGGGETQYF	TGTGCCACCCAACCAGGGGGTGGCGGCGAGACCCAGTACTTC
TRBV10-3	.	.	TRBJ2-2	CAIGGAGNTGELFF	TGTGCCATCGGGGGGGCAGGGAACACCGGGGAGCTGTTTTTT
TRBV7-8	.	TRBD2	TRBJ2-3	CASSLVAGGPVDTQYF	TGTGCCAGCAGCTTAGTTGCGGGGGGGCCTGTAGATACGCAGTATTTT
TRBV6-1	.	.	TRBJ1-2	CASSEGAVRWKGYTF	TGTGCCAGCAGTGAAGGGGCAGTCCGGTGGAAGGGCTACACCTTC
TRBV7-9	.	TRBD2	TRBJ2-7	CASSPGASGSIHEQYF	TGTGCCAGCAGCCCCGGGGCTAGCGGGAGTATCCACGAGCAGTACTTC
TRBV6-5	.	.	TRBJ1-2	CASSYATTGPRYGYTF	TGTGCCAGCAGTTACGCCACGACAGGCCCTAGATATGGCTACACCTTC